The 21 T cell receptor beta chains given below trace back to one sample, sequenced in a study of molecular identifiers for immune sequencing clone quantification. TCRdb called the PCR reads again in MiXCR, with one record for every CDR3 protein. The sample lists over 600,000 distinct CDR3 sequences; 15% to 20% were seen once. The specimen sequenced was naive CD8+ T cells from blood, with Jurkat cell RNA spiked in. Subset of the sample: FACS-sorted CD8+CD4-CCR7+CD45RA+ naive T cells. The receptors derive from a human donor in good health. Some libraries in this study had Jurkat cell RNA spiked in.

At least ten counts were recorded for this clonotype. The junction departs from germline at one end; a sequencing error may be responsible. The chain links TRBV28 to TRBJ1-1; TRBD1 is a possible D gene (6 bases). This CDR3 has 14 residues. Germline lookup yields CDR1 MDHEN and CDR2 SYDVKM. The CDR3 protein is CASSSMLRDTEAFF. The DNA of the CDR3 is TGTGCCAGCAGTTCAATGCTCCGGGACACCGAAGCTTTCTTT.

There are a few counts of this clonotype. V is TRBV6-5 and J is TRBJ1-2; D is uncertain. V lost 2 bases, J lost 1 base, and 23 bases lay in between. CDR3 length equals 19 residues. Germline CDR1 MNHEY, CDR2 SVGAGI. The CDR3 sequence is CASSYTEAGESPINYGYTF. CDR3 in DNA: TGTGCCAGCAGTTACACAGAGGCAGGAGAAAGCCCTATTAACTATGGCTACACCTTC.

V usage is TRBV9 and J usage is TRBJ2-3; the D call may be TRBD1 or TRBD2 (5 bases each). The germline CDR1 and CDR2 sequences are SGDLS and YYNGEE. V dropped 4 bases and J dropped 8 bases, with 20 bases sitting between them. The CDR3 has 15 residues. CDR3 nucleotides: TGTGCCAGCAGCTCTCCGGGACGGCGGCCAGGTACGCAGTATTTT. Encoded protein: CASSSPGRRPGTQYF.

This CDR3 reads CATSGEEWETNEKLFF. The CDR3 nucleotides read TGTGCCACCAGCGGGGAGGAGTGGGAAACTAATGAAAAACTGTTTTTT. The chain uses TRBV15 and TRBJ1-4; D unresolved. V lost 5 bases and J lost 1, with 14 bases in between. This CDR3 is built from 16 residues. Germline V gene lookup returns CDR1 LNHNV and CDR2 YYDKDF (reference sequence).

The chain joins TRBV30 to TRBJ2-2; D ambiguous. This CDR3 contains 12 residues. From germline, CDR1 is GTSNPN and CDR2 SVGIG (reference sequence). The V and J ends lost 8 bases and 3 bases respectively, with 10 bases between them. The CDR3 spells CAIEWDTGELFF. CDR3 nucleotides: TGTGCCATCGAGTGGGACACCGGGGAGCTGTTTTTT.

In its sample, this clonotype was seen many times. The chain couples TRBV10-3 to TRBJ1-1; D might be TRBD1 (6 bases). Deletions cut 4 bases from V and 1 base from J, with 7 bases between. From germline, CDR1 is ENHRY and CDR2 SYGVKD. The CDR3 contains 13 residues. This CDR3 is CAISATGNTEAFF. The CDR3 DNA reads as TGTGCCATCAGTGCGACAGGGAACACTGAAGCTTTCTTT.

The chain is built from TRBV30 and TRBJ1-4, with no clear D. The germline V gene has CDR1 GTSNPN and CDR2 SVGIG (reference sequence). The CDR3 spans 12 residues. V shed 0 bases and J shed 3 bases, with 2 bases lying between them. The CDR3 loop reads CAWSVANEKLFF. The CDR3 nucleotides are TGTGCCTGGAGTGTGGCTAATGAAAAACTGTTTTTT.

Details on this clonotype: A clone one base away is much larger, so this may be a read error. The V gene is TRBV2, the J gene TRBJ2-5; 10 bases agree with TRBD2. This CDR3 is 16 amino acids long. Germline CDR1 and CDR2: SNHLY and FYNNEI. The CDR3 reads CASAPLAGEYHETQYF. As DNA, the CDR3 is TGTGCCAGCGCCCCCCTAGCGGGAGAATACCATGAGACCCAGTACTTC.

This clonotype has at least ten counts. The chain combines TRBV10-3 with TRBJ2-7, with D tentatively TRBD1 (5 bases). Germline V lookup: CDR1 ENHRY, CDR2 SYGVKD. Trimming pared 0 bases from V and 3 bases from J, leaving 12 bases between. This CDR3 spans 15 amino acids. The chain's CDR3 is CAISESGGHFYEQYF. The DNA of the CDR3 is TGTGCCATCAGTGAGTCCGGCGGACATTTCTACGAGCAGTACTTC.

On this clonotype: One base away lies a much larger clone, so this may be a sequencing read error. This sequence joins TRBV30 and TRBJ1-1; D not resolved. This CDR3 has 14 residues. Germline CDR1 is GTSNPN and CDR2 is SVGIG (reference sequence). CDR3 residues: CARSEAGLGTEAFF. As DNA, the CDR3 is TGTGCCCGGAGTGAGGCCGGCTTGGGCACTGAAGCTTTCTTT.

This clonotype was seen many times. The chain uses TRBV10-2 and TRBJ2-7; D is unclear. V was cut by 3 bases and J by 2 bases, with 14 bases left in between. CDR3 length equals 15 residues. The V gene's germline CDR1 is WSHSY and CDR2 SAAADI. CDR3 nucleotide sequence: TGCGCCAGCAGTGACTTAGGTCCGAAAGCCTACGAGCAGTACTTC. This sequence encodes CASSDLGPKAYEQYF.

This clonotype was seen repeatedly, ten times or more. The chain employs TRBV28 and TRBJ2-7; the match to TRBD2 covers 12 bases. Trimming at V came to 4 bases and at J to 7 bases, leaving 11 bases not matched to a gene. Germline V gene sequence: CDR1 MDHEN, CDR2 SYDVKM. This CDR3 has 16 residues. This CDR3 is CASSSRLAGALGEQYF. The CDR3 DNA reads TGTGCCAGCAGTTCTAGACTAGCGGGAGCCCTGGGGGAGCAGTACTTC.

The table lists this clonotype with many counts. The V gene is TRBV29-1, the J gene TRBJ1-1; D perhaps matches TRBD1 (5 bases). This CDR3 region has 13 residues. Germline CDR1 and CDR2: SQVTM and ANQGSEA. With 6 bases removed from V and 1 base from J, the gap between germline ends came to 12 bases. CDR3 bases: TGCAGCGTGGCCGGGGGAACGAACACTGAAGCTTTCTTT. Translating it yields CSVAGGTNTEAFF. The whole variable domain, filled in from reference TRBV29-1 and TRBJ1-1, reads SAVISQKPSRDICQRGTSLTIQCQVDSQVTMMFWYRQQPGQSLTLIATANQGSEATYESGFVIDKFPISRPNLTFSTLTVSNMSPEDSSIYLCSVAGGTNTEAFFGQGTRLTVV.

This clonotype was counted at least ten times. The gene calls are TRBV19 and TRBJ2-7; TRBD1 aligns across 7 bases. The CDR3 extends over 14 amino acids. Germline values: CDR1 LNHDA, CDR2 SQIVND (reference sequence). After removal of 5 bases from V and 1 base from J, the junction contained 5 bases not matched to a gene. This CDR3 reads CASSSYRGSYEQYF. Here the CDR3 DNA reads TGTGCCAGTAGTTCCTACAGGGGTTCCTACGAGCAGTACTTC.

The sample holds many counts of this clonotype. This chain joins TRBV9 and TRBJ2-3; D possibly corresponds to TRBD2 (6 bases). The germline V and J ends were trimmed by 0 bases and 2 bases, with 16 bases remaining between them. Per the germline V gene, CDR1 is SGDLS and CDR2 is YYNGEE. The CDR3 extends over 17 amino acids. The CDR3 sequence is CASSVEGRLDYTDTQYF. The CDR3 bases are TGTGCCAGCAGCGTAGAAGGGCGGCTGGACTACACAGATACGCAGTATTTT. Complete variable domain (other parts from reference TRBV9 and TRBJ2-3): DSGVTQTPKHLITATGQRVTLRCSPRSGDLSVYWYQQSLDQGLQFLIQYYNGEERAKGNILERFSAQQFPDLHSELNLSSLELGDSALYFCASSVEGRLDYTDTQYFGPGTRLTVL.

The gene calls are TRBV27 and TRBJ1-1; D call uncertain. Between the trimmed V and J ends, which lost 5 bases and 3 bases, there was a span of 16 bases. The CDR3 has 15 amino acids. Germline CDR1 MNHEY, CDR2 SMNVEV (reference sequence). The CDR3 protein is CASSNMMGLDTEAFF. In DNA, the CDR3 is TGTGCCAGCAGTAACATGATGGGGTTAGACACTGAAGCTTTCTTT.

The chain combines TRBV12-3 or TRBV12-4 with TRBJ2-7, with no clear D. The CDR3 is 17 residues long. V dropped 1 base and J dropped 3 bases, with 19 bases sitting between them. The CDR3 loop is CASSLEVVDGFNYEQYF. The DNA of the CDR3 is TGTGCCAGCAGTTTAGAGGTTGTTGATGGGTTCAACTACGAGCAGTACTTC.

This clonotype was seen many times. V and J are TRBV14 and TRBJ2-2; D gene uncertain. Trimming took 0 bases from V and 1 from J, leaving 15 bases between them. The CDR3 covers 18 residues. Germline lookup yields CDR1 SGHDN and CDR2 FVKESK. CDR3: CASSQDRGRTVNTGELFF. The CDR3 nucleotides read TGTGCCAGCAGCCAAGATAGAGGTAGAACGGTGAACACCGGGGAGCTGTTTTTT.

CDR3 DNA: TGTGCCACCAGCAGAGAGACGGTGACTGAAGCTTTCTTT. This sequence encodes CATSRETVTEAFF. V gene TRBV15 combines with J gene TRBJ1-1; D is ambiguous. Per germline, CDR1 LNHNV and CDR2 YYDKDF (reference sequence). V was cut by 0 bases and J by 5 bases, with 7 bases left in between. This CDR3 region has 13 residues.

This clonotype was detected only a few times. V usage is TRBV5-4 and J usage is TRBJ2-5, with 7 bases lining up with TRBD2. The junction had 6 bases not matched to a gene; V was cut back by 0 bases and J by 4 bases. The CDR3 has 15 amino acids. CDR1 and CDR2 (germline): SGHNT, YYREEE (reference sequence). CDR3 nucleotides: TGTGCCAGCAGCTTGGAGGCGGGAGTTCTAGAGACCCAGTACTTC. This codes for CASSLEAGVLETQYF.

In its sample, this clonotype was seen many times. The rearrangement links TRBV27 to TRBJ1-1; D gene unclear. The V end lost 1 base, the J end lost 8 bases, and 11 bases lay between the germline ends. Germline CDR1 is MNHEY and CDR2 is SMNVEV (reference sequence). This CDR3 is built from 13 residues. The CDR3 nucleotides are TGTGCCAGCAGTTTATTGTCCCACGCGGAAGCTTTCTTT. Translation gives CASSLLSHAEAFF.